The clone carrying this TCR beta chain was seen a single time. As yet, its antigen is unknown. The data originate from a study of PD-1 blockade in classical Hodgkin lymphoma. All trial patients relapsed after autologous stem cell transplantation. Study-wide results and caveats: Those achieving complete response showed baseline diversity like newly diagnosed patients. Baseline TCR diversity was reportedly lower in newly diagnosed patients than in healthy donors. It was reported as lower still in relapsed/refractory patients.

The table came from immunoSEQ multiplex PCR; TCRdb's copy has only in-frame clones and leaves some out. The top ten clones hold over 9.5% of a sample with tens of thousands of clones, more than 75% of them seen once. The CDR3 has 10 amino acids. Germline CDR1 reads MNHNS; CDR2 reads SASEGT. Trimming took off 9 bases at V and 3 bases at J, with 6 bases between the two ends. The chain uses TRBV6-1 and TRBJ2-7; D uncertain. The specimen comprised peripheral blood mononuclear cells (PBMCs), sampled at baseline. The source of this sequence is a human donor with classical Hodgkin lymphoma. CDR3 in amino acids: CASQSYEQYF. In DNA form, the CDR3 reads TGTGCCAGTCAGAGCTACGAGCAGTACTTC.